One sample yielded the 7 T cell receptor beta chains listed below, sequenced in a study of cytomegalovirus exposure and HLA in healthy donors. PCR primers comprised 60 Vbeta and 13 Jbeta primers. The repertoire was sequenced with immunoSEQ multiplex PCR; TCRdb's copy has only in-frame clones and lacks some. In the table there are some 100,000 clones, about 70% of which are singletons. Sequenced sample: PBMCs. The receptors were gathered from a human donor in good health.

This rearrangement joins TRBV6-5 to TRBJ1-1; D unresolved. The CDR3 sequence is 13 residues long. Germline CDR1 reads MNHEY; CDR2 reads SVGAGI. Trimming took off 5 bases at V and 0 bases at J, with 7 bases between the two ends. The CDR3 DNA is TGTGCCAGCAGTCCTATTTTGAACACTGAAGCTTTCTTT. Encoded protein: CASSPILNTEAFF.

The V and J genes are TRBV6-5 and TRBJ2-5; the match to TRBD1 covers 9 bases. Germline loops: CDR1 MNHEY, CDR2 SVGAGI. The CDR3 totals 16 residues. V trimming: 0 bases; J trimming: 5 bases; junction bases outside the gene matches: 7. The CDR3 loop is CASSYSGQGLGETQYF. In nucleotides, the CDR3 is TGTGCCAGCAGTTACTCGGGACAGGGTTTGGGGGAGACCCAGTACTTC.

A few counts support this clone. The chain has TRBV4-1 and TRBJ1-4; D remains unclear. The CDR3 length is 16 residues. Germline loops: CDR1 MGHRA, CDR2 YSYEKL. With 2 bases removed from V and 13 bases from J, the gap between germline ends came to 23 bases. The CDR3 region is CASSQPPETRIIGLFF. For the CDR3, the DNA is TGCGCCAGCAGCCAACCTCCCGAGACAAGAATCATTGGACTGTTTTTT.

The genes are TRBV11-3 and TRBJ2-1; D perhaps matches TRBD1 (5 bases). The V end was cut by 0 bases, the J end by 4 bases, with 10 bases between. Germline V CDR1 and CDR2: SGHNT, YENEEA. This CDR3 spans 15 amino acids. The CDR3 DNA is TGTGCCAGCAGCTTAGATGGACAAGCTTACAATGAGCAGTTCTTC. As protein: CASSLDGQAYNEQFF.

The CDR3: CASSPSSNPTSEQYF. DNA for the CDR3: TGTGCCAGCTCACCTTCGAGCAATCCCACTAGCGAGCAGTACTTC. The J gene is TRBJ2-7, the V gene TRBV18; possible D gene TRBD2, 5 bases. The CDR3 spans 15 residues. The germline V and J ends were trimmed by 3 bases and 6 bases, with 18 bases remaining between them. The germline V gene has CDR1 KGHSH and CDR2 LQKENI.

This chain uses TRBV28 with TRBJ2-5, with 12 nucleotides matching TRBD1. The CDR3 runs to 18 residues. The V gene's germline CDR1 is MDHEN and CDR2 SYDVKM. V was pared by 4 bases and J by 5 bases, with 14 bases of the junction left unmatched. CDR3 in DNA: TGTGCCAGCAGTTCGATACACCCCGGGACAGGGGGCGCGGAGACCCAGTACTTC. Translating gives CASSSIHPGTGGAETQYF.

The chain couples TRBV27 to TRBJ2-7, with a weak D call TRBD1 (6 bases). CDR3 length equals 15 residues. Germline values: CDR1 MNHEY, CDR2 SMNVEV (reference sequence). The germline V and J ends were trimmed by 4 bases and 1 base, with 14 bases remaining between them. The chain's CDR3 is CASSSGQFPSYEQYF. In DNA form, the CDR3 reads TGTGCCAGCAGTTCAGGACAGTTCCCGTCCTACGAGCAGTACTTC.